The next 5 T cell receptor beta chains were all read from a single sample in a study of identical twins. TCRdb called the 5' RACE reads again in MiXCR, with one record for every CDR3 protein. Counted here are some 900,000 distinct CDR3 sequences, around 12% occurring once; the ten biggest clones make up 1.5% to 2%. The same data also went into a second study, on yellow fever vaccine responses in identical twins.

Input material: PBMCs. The source is a woman under 30 in good health.

This sequence joins TRBV28 and TRBJ1-1; weak D call: TRBD1 (5 bases). There are 13 residues in the CDR3. Trimming pared 7 bases from V and 5 bases from J, leaving 14 bases between. Germline loops: CDR1 MDHEN, CDR2 SYDVKM. The CDR3 region is CASIRGRDTEAFF. CDR3 DNA: TGTGCCAGCATACGGGGGAGAGATACTGAAGCTTTCTTT.

This clonotype showed up just a few times. The chain joins TRBV12-3 or TRBV12-4 to TRBJ2-1; D unclear. The CDR3 loop spans 12 amino acids. V was pared by 3 bases and J by 7 bases, with 7 bases between. CDR3 DNA: TGTGCCAGCAGTTTCATCTGGAATGAGCAGTTCTTC. Residues: CASSFIWNEQFF.

This clonotype was seen a handful of times. This rearrangement joins TRBV28 to TRBJ2-1; D possibly corresponds to TRBD2 (6 bases). Trimming shortened V by 5 bases and J by 7 bases, and 18 bases separated the two germline ends. The CDR3 loop spans 15 amino acids. Germline V gene data show CDR1 as MDHEN and CDR2 as SYDVKM. CDR3 sequence reads: CASSLPGTRGNEQFF. CDR3 nucleotides: TGTGCCAGCAGTCTACCGGGGACGCGGGGAAATGAGCAGTTCTTC.

This clonotype was detected a few times. The V and J genes are TRBV20-1 and TRBJ1-2; possibly TRBD1 for D (5 bases). This CDR3 is built from 15 residues. V lost 1 base to trimming and J lost 4 bases, with 16 bases between them. Germline V gene sequence: CDR1 DFQATT, CDR2 SNEGSKA (reference sequence). CDR3 DNA: TGCAGTGCTAGAGTTCAGCCGATGGGGCCCTATGGCTACACCTTC. This codes for CSARVQPMGPYGYTF.

The sample holds a few counts of this clonotype. The chain uses TRBV12-3 or TRBV12-4 and TRBJ1-1; D is perhaps TRBD1 (6 bases). V was cut by 6 bases and J by 5 bases, with 16 bases left in between. This CDR3 spans 14 amino acids. The CDR3 loop reads CASRGLGGWTEAFF. CDR3 DNA: TGTGCCAGCAGGGGTCTAGGGGGTTGGACTGAAGCTTTCTTT.